The rows below give T cell receptor beta chains drawn from one sample of a study of CD8+ T cells in alopecia areata. Assay: immunoSEQ multiplex PCR; the TCRdb copy retains only in-frame clones and omits some. Altogether 150,000 to 200,000 clones are present, around 71% being singletons, with the ten largest covering over 10%. This material consisted of CD8+ T cells sorted from blood, taken at week 0. The receptors come from a human donor with alopecia areata. Both conserved end residues are part of each CDR3. D genes are given only for firm matches. The size entry is marked missing in some rows and otherwise reads once, few, many or a size class.

len: 12
v_gene: TRBV2
j_gene: TRBJ2-1
abundance: few
d_gene: NA
CDR3nt: TGTGCCAGCACTGAGGACAACAATGAGCAGTTCTTC
CDR3aa: CASTEDNNEQFF

len: 17
v_gene: TRBV25-1
j_gene: TRBJ2-1
abundance: NA
d_gene: NA
CDR3nt: TGTGCCAGCAGTGAACCTGAACTAGGTTTTGCGGGGTATGAGCAGTTCTTC
CDR3aa: CASSEPELGFAGYEQFF

len: 15
v_gene: TRBV2
j_gene: TRBJ1-6
abundance: NA
d_gene: NA
CDR3nt: TGTGCCAGCAGTACCAGCACCGGGGGCAATTCACCCCTCCACTTT
CDR3aa: CASSTSTGGNSPLHF

len: 13
v_gene: TRBV5-4
j_gene: TRBJ2-1
abundance: few
d_gene: NA
CDR3nt: TGTGCCAGCAGCTTGCGCGCTTACAATGAGCAGTTCTTC
CDR3aa: CASSLRAYNEQFF

len: 13
v_gene: TRBV29-1
j_gene: TRBJ2-7
abundance: few
d_gene: NA
CDR3nt: TGCAGCGTTGAGAAAGGGGAAGCCTACGAGCAGTACTTC
CDR3aa: CSVEKGEAYEQYF

len: 18
v_gene: TRBV29-1
j_gene: TRBJ2-3
abundance: NA
d_gene: NA
CDR3nt: TGCAGCGCCGGGGGGACTTGGCGACAGGGCCCCAACACAGATACGCAGTATTTT
CDR3aa: CSAGGTWRQGPNTDTQYF

len: 13
v_gene: TRBV29-1
j_gene: TRBJ2-1
abundance: NA
d_gene: TRBD1
CDR3nt: TGCAGCGTCACAGGGGCTACCTACAATGAGCAGTTCTTC
CDR3aa: CSVTGATYNEQFF

len: 11
v_gene: TRBV25-1
j_gene: TRBJ2-7
abundance: NA
d_gene: TRBD1
CDR3nt: TGTGCCAGCAGAGGGGGCCACGAGCAGTACTTC
CDR3aa: CASRGGHEQYF

len: 12
v_gene: TRBV7-9
j_gene: TRBJ2-7
abundance: NA
d_gene: NA
CDR3nt: TGTGCCAGCAGCCCGAGCTCCTACGAGCAGTACTTC
CDR3aa: CASSPSSYEQYF

len: 15
v_gene: TRBV4-1
j_gene: TRBJ1-3
abundance: NA
d_gene: NA
CDR3nt: TGCGCCAGCAGCCAAGACCCGGGGGCTGGAAACACCATATATTTT
CDR3aa: CASSQDPGAGNTIYF

len: 19
v_gene: TRBV5-1
j_gene: TRBJ2-5
abundance: few
d_gene: TRBD2
CDR3nt: TGCGCCAGCAGCCCTTTTGTCCCTGAGGATAGCGGGGGTTATGGGACCCAGTACTTC
CDR3aa: CASSPFVPEDSGGYGTQYF

len: 16
v_gene: TRBV5-1
j_gene: TRBJ2-1
abundance: NA
d_gene: TRBD2
CDR3nt: TGCGCCAGCAGCAGAGCGATCCATCCGGGAGGGAATGAGCAGTTCTTC
CDR3aa: CASSRAIHPGGNEQFF

len: 14
v_gene: TRBV4-1
j_gene: TRBJ1-6
abundance: NA
d_gene: NA
CDR3nt: TGCGCCAGCAGGAGGGTTGAAGATAATTCACCCCTCCACTTT
CDR3aa: CASRRVEDNSPLHF

len: 16
v_gene: TRBV7-9
j_gene: TRBJ1-6
abundance: NA
d_gene: TRBD1
CDR3nt: TGTGCCAGCAGCCCAGACAGGGGTGCTCATAATTCACCCCTCCACTTT
CDR3aa: CASSPDRGAHNSPLHF

len: 18
v_gene: TRBV13
j_gene: TRBJ1-4
abundance: NA
d_gene: NA
CDR3nt: TGTGCCAGCAGCTCAGAAAGGTTGGAGGGGGAGGAAGATGAAAAACTGTTTTTT
CDR3aa: CASSSERLEGEEDEKLFF

len: 11
v_gene: TRBV13
j_gene: TRBJ2-1
abundance: NA
d_gene: NA
CDR3nt: TGTGCCAGCAGCTCTCCGCATGAGCAGTTCTTC
CDR3aa: CASSSPHEQFF

len: 12
v_gene: TRBV2
j_gene: TRBJ1-2
abundance: NA
d_gene: NA
CDR3nt: TGTGCCAGCAGAGGACGGTCCTATGGCTACACCTTC
CDR3aa: CASRGRSYGYTF

len: 15
v_gene: TRBV4-1
j_gene: TRBJ2-7
abundance: few
d_gene: TRBD2
CDR3nt: TGCGCCAGCAGCATAGCGGGGGGAAGCTCCTACGAGCAGTACTTC
CDR3aa: CASSIAGGSSYEQYF

len: 13
v_gene: TRBV10-3
j_gene: TRBJ2-7
abundance: NA
d_gene: NA
CDR3nt: TGTGCCATCAGTGAATGGAACTCCTACGAGCAGTACTTC
CDR3aa: CAISEWNSYEQYF

len: 12
v_gene: TRBV10-2
j_gene: TRBJ2-7
abundance: NA
d_gene: NA
CDR3nt: TGCGCCAGCAGTGAGTCGATAGGCGAGCAGTACTTC
CDR3aa: CASSESIGEQYF

len: 14
v_gene: TRBV14
j_gene: TRBJ2-5
abundance: NA
d_gene: TRBD1
CDR3nt: TGTGCCAGCAGCCTTTGGGACAGGCAAGAGACCCAGTACTTC
CDR3aa: CASSLWDRQETQYF

len: 13
v_gene: TRBV11-2
j_gene: TRBJ2-7
abundance: NA
d_gene: NA
CDR3nt: TGTGCCAGCAGCTTAGTACAGCAATACGAGCAGTACTTC
CDR3aa: CASSLVQQYEQYF

len: 13
v_gene: TRBV5-6
j_gene: TRBJ1-5
abundance: NA
d_gene: NA
CDR3nt: TGTGCCAGCAGCTTGGGTACAAGTCTGCCCCAGCATTTT
CDR3aa: CASSLGTSLPQHF

len: 14
v_gene: TRBV7-6
j_gene: TRBJ1-4
abundance: few
d_gene: TRBD1
CDR3nt: TGTGCCAGCAGCCGACGAACAGGGGGTGAAAAACTGTTTTTT
CDR3aa: CASSRRTGGEKLFF

len: 14
v_gene: TRBV7-9
j_gene: TRBJ2-4
abundance: NA
d_gene: TRBD2
CDR3nt: TGTGCCAGCAGTCCTAGCGGGGGCAGAGACATTCAGTACTTC
CDR3aa: CASSPSGGRDIQYF

len: 19
v_gene: TRBV7-2
j_gene: TRBJ2-4
abundance: NA
d_gene: TRBD2
CDR3nt: TGTGCCAGCAGCCGAAAACTAGCGGGGGGTCAACTAGCCAAAAACATTCAGTACTTC
CDR3aa: CASSRKLAGGQLAKNIQYF

len: 15
v_gene: TRBV29-1
j_gene: TRBJ2-4
abundance: few
d_gene: TRBD1
CDR3nt: TGCAGCGTGCGCGGACAGGATCTAGCCGGGAACATTCAGTACTTC
CDR3aa: CSVRGQDLAGNIQYF

len: 12
v_gene: TRBV7-9
j_gene: TRBJ1-6
abundance: NA
d_gene: NA
CDR3nt: TGTGCCAGCAGTACACAGGGTTCACCCCTCCACTTT
CDR3aa: CASSTQGSPLHF

len: 16
v_gene: TRBV30
j_gene: TRBJ2-7
abundance: NA
d_gene: TRBD1
CDR3nt: TGTGCCTGGAGCCGAAAACCGGGACAGGGGACCTACGAGCAGTACTTC
CDR3aa: CAWSRKPGQGTYEQYF

len: 15
v_gene: TRBV27
j_gene: TRBJ2-1
abundance: NA
d_gene: NA
CDR3nt: TGTGCCAGCAGTTTGAGCCTGCCCGAATACAATGAGCAGTTCTTC
CDR3aa: CASSLSLPEYNEQFF

len: 16
v_gene: TRBV13
j_gene: TRBJ1-1
abundance: NA
d_gene: NA
CDR3nt: TGTGCCAGCACCCCTCGGGGGCAGGGAGGCGGCACTGAAGCTTTCTTT
CDR3aa: CASTPRGQGGGTEAFF

len: 12
v_gene: TRBV2
j_gene: TRBJ1-2
abundance: NA
d_gene: NA
CDR3nt: TGTGCCAGCTGGGGGGACGGGGATGGCTACACCTTC
CDR3aa: CASWGDGDGYTF

len: 13
v_gene: TRBV12-5
j_gene: TRBJ1-1
abundance: few
d_gene: NA
CDR3nt: TGTGCTAGTGGTTTTTCCCCGAACACTGAAGCTTTCTTT
CDR3aa: CASGFSPNTEAFF

len: 13
v_gene: TRBV5-6
j_gene: TRBJ1-2
abundance: NA
d_gene: NA
CDR3nt: TGTGCCAGCAGTATGGCAGGGGCGGGAGGCTACACCTTC
CDR3aa: CASSMAGAGGYTF

len: 16
v_gene: TRBV9
j_gene: TRBJ1-2
abundance: NA
d_gene: NA
CDR3nt: TGTGCCAGCAGCGCGCCCCATCGACTGGTTCGGTATGGCTACACCTTC
CDR3aa: CASSAPHRLVRYGYTF

len: 12
v_gene: TRBV30
j_gene: TRBJ2-1
abundance: few
d_gene: NA
CDR3nt: TGTGCCTGGGGTATCTACTACAATGAGCAGTTCTTC
CDR3aa: CAWGIYYNEQFF

len: 15
v_gene: TRBV28
j_gene: TRBJ2-5
abundance: NA
d_gene: NA
CDR3nt: TGTGCCAGCAGTTTAATCCACAGTGTACAGGGGACCCAGTACTTC
CDR3aa: CASSLIHSVQGTQYF

len: 16
v_gene: TRBV5-1
j_gene: TRBJ2-1
abundance: NA
d_gene: TRBD1
CDR3nt: TGCGCCAGCAGCCCTAGGGGGACAGGGGCCATGAATGAGCAGTTCTTC
CDR3aa: CASSPRGTGAMNEQFF

len: 15
v_gene: TRBV13
j_gene: TRBJ2-2
abundance: NA
d_gene: TRBD2
CDR3nt: TGTGCCAGCAGCCTCTCCGCGGGGGGTACCGGGGAGCTGTTTTTT
CDR3aa: CASSLSAGGTGELFF

len: 15
v_gene: TRBV7-9
j_gene: TRBJ2-5
abundance: NA
d_gene: NA
CDR3nt: TGTGCCAGCAGCTTATGGCGGGGTTCGGTAGAGACCCAGTACTTC
CDR3aa: CASSLWRGSVETQYF

len: 13
v_gene: TRBV29-1
j_gene: TRBJ2-7
abundance: NA
d_gene: TRBD1
CDR3nt: TGCAGCGTTCCGGGACAGGGGGCCTACGAGCAGTACTTC
CDR3aa: CSVPGQGAYEQYF

len: 15
v_gene: TRBV9
j_gene: TRBJ1-5
abundance: NA
d_gene: NA
CDR3nt: TGTGCCAGCAGCGCGACGTCCAGGGGCAATCAGCCCCAGCATTTT
CDR3aa: CASSATSRGNQPQHF

len: 18
v_gene: TRBV5-1
j_gene: TRBJ2-2
abundance: NA
d_gene: NA
CDR3nt: TGCGCCAGCAGCTTCAGGGGAACCGTCGCTGAAGTCACCGGGGAGCTGTTTTTT
CDR3aa: CASSFRGTVAEVTGELFF

len: 17
v_gene: TRBV7-7
j_gene: TRBJ2-5
abundance: NA
d_gene: NA
CDR3nt: TGTGCTAGCAGCTTAGAGGGCCCAGACAATCCCAGGGAGACCCAGTACTTC
CDR3aa: CASSLEGPDNPRETQYF

len: 16
v_gene: TRBV14
j_gene: TRBJ2-7
abundance: few
d_gene: NA
CDR3nt: TGTGCCAGCAGCCCACTCTGGGAAGGGGACTCCTACGAGCAGTACTTC
CDR3aa: CASSPLWEGDSYEQYF

len: 12
v_gene: TRBV5-6
j_gene: TRBJ1-5
abundance: few
d_gene: NA
CDR3nt: TGTGCCAGCAGCTTAGGTAATCAGCCCCAGCATTTT
CDR3aa: CASSLGNQPQHF